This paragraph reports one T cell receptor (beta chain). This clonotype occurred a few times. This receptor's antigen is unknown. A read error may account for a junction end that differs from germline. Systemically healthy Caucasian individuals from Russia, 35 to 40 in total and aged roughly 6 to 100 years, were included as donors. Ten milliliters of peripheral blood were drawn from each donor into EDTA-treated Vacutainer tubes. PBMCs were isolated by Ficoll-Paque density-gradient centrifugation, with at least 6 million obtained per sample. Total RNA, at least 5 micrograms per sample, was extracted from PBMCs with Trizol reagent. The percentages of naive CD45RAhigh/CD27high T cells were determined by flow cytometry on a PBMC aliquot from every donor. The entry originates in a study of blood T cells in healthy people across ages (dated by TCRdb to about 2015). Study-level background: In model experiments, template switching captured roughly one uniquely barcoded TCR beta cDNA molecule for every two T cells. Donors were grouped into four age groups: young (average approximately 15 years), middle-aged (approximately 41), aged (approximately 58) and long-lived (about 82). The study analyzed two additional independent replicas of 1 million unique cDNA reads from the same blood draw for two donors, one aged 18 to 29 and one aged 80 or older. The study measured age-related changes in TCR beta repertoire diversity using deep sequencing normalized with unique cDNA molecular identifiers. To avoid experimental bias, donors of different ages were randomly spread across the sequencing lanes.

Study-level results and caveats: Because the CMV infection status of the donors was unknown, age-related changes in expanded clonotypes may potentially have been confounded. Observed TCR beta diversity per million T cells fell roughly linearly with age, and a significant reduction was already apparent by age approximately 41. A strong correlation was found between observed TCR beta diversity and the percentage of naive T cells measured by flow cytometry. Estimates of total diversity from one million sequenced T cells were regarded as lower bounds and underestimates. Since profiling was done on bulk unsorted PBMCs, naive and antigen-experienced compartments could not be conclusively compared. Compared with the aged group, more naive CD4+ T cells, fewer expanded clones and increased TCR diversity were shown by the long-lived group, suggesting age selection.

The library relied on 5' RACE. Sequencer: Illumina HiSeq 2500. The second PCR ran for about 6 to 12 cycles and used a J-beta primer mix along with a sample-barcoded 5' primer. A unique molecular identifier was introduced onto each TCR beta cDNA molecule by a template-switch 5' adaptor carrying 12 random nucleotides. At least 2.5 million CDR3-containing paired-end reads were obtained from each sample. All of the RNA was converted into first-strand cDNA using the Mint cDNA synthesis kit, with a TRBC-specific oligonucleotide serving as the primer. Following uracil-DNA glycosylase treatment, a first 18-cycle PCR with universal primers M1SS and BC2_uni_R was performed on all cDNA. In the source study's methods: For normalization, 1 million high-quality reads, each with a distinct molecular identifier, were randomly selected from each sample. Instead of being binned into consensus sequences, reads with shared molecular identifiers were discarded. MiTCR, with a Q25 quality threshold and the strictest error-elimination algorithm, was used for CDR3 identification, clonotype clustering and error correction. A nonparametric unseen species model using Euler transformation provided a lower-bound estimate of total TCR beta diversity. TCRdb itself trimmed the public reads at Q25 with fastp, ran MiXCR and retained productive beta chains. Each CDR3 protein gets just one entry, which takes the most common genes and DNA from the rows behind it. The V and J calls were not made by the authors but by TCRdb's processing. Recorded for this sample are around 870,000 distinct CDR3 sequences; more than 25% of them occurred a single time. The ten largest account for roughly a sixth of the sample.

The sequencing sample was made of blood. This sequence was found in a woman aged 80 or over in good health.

The DNA sequence is given as TGTACCAGCTCACCGTCACAGACTAATGAGCAGTTCTTC. Translated, this is CTSSPSQTNEQFF. The chain is encoded by TRBV18 joined to TRBJ2-1; the D gene is not confidently resolved. The CDR3 holds 13 amino acids from the cysteine to the phenylalanine. Just CDR3 DNA is preserved here, 39 bases in frame from base 1. For CDR1 and CDR2, the germline V gene lists KGHSH and LQKENI.